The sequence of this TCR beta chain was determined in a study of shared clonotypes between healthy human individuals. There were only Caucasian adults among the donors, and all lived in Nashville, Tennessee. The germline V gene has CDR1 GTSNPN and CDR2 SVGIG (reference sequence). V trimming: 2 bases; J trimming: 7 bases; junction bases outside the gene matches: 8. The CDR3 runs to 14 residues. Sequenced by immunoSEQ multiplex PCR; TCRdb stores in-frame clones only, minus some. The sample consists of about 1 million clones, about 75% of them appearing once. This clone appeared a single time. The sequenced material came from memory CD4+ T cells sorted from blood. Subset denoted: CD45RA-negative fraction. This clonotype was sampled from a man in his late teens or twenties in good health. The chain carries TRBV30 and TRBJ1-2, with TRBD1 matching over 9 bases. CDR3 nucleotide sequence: TGTGCCTGGAGTACTTGGGACAGGGTTCGTGGCTACACCTTC. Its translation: CAWSTWDRVRGYTF.